This T cell receptor beta chain was profiled in a study of T cells in localized non-small cell lung cancer (dated by TCRdb to between 2020 and 2021). Study-wide context: T cell repertoires of 200 to 250 early-stage NSCLC patients were analyzed, with tumors being compared against uninvolved tumor-adjacent lungs. The cohort comprised a few hundred treatment-naïve NSCLC patients with resected, localized lung tumors. A mean age of around 66 years was recorded for the NSCLC patients, of whom more than 120 were male and around 100 were female.

As concerns this clone: Its target antigen remains unknown. No much larger clonotype is one base removed from it; base qualities were not supplied.

The immunoSEQ Assay was used to sequence TCR beta CDR3 regions from DNA. Per the original workflow: To compute T cell density, TCR beta template counts were normalized to usable DNA, which was estimated by amplifying housekeeping genes. Richness was estimated using the preseqR package, with extrapolation to 400,000 templates for PBMC samples and to 120,000 templates for tissue samples. Clonality was taken to be one minus Pielou's evenness. Tissue-enriched TCRs were identified through differential abundance testing performed on productive amino-acid clonotypes, with a minimum total count of 5 and an alpha of 0.1. The Jaccard Index and the Morisita Overlap Index were used to quantify repertoire overlap between compartments. GLIPH clustered TCR beta CDR3s with public tetramer-defined viral CDR3s; viral motifs required at least three viral sequences plus V-gene enrichment. TCRdb limited this immuneACCESS table to in-frame rearrangements with V and J called. A share of clones is missing; checked studies link under half to unresolved V genes, and the rest is unexplained. V, J and clone size reflect that table, while D and trimming were determined from the DNA. For this sample the table gives 130,000 or so clones, of which roughly nine tenths were detected only once. Around 1.8% of the sample is in the top ten clones.

The paper as a whole reports these results and caveats: Since the design was exploratory, TCR variables were selected using unadjusted p-values with no false-discovery rate correction. Of the top 100 tumor clones, a median of roughly 53 were detected in paired uninvolved adjacent lung; about 28 were also among that lung's top 100. Longer overall survival was associated with higher blood T cell density, whereas shorter survival was associated with higher adjacent-lung clonality. Uninvolved tumor-adjacent lung showed the highest T cell clonality, higher than tumor, which suggests more focused antigenic responses in the adjacent lung. Because multi-region tumor sequencing was not performed, intratumor heterogeneity could not be ruled out.

At diagnosis, tumor, uninvolved tumor-adjacent lung and peripheral blood were collected and then preserved as a mix of FFPE and fresh-frozen material. For TCR repertoire profiling, blood samples were analyzed as peripheral blood mononuclear cells. The germline V gene gives CDR1 as SGHDN and CDR2 as FVKESK. The CDR3 runs 15 residues from the cysteine to the phenylalanine. Only the CDR3 portion is preserved as DNA: 45 bases, with reading frame beginning at the first base. At the junction V is shortened by 1 base and J by 8 bases, with 15 bases in between. The chain uses TRBV14 and TRBJ2-1; the D segment is perhaps TRBD1 or TRBD2, each sharing 5 matched bases. Sequencing used peripheral blood, obtained before any cancer treatment. The sequence was obtained from a female donor of 60 years or more with stage I lung adenocarcinoma. The CDR3 region reads CASSQAQGGLYEQFF. The DNA sequence follows: TGTGCCAGCAGCCAAGCTCAGGGTGGACTCTATGAGCAGTTCTTC.